The next 27 T cell receptor beta chains were all read from a single sample in a study of chemoradiotherapy in HPV16-positive cancers. Method: immunoSEQ multiplex PCR; TCRdb's copy keeps in-frame clones and lacks some. Of fewer than 25,000 clones in the sample, around 67% were seen once. Sample collection occurred from a patient who underwent chemoradiotherapy. The origin of the receptors is a human donor with HPV-associated anogenital cancer.

The chain employs TRBV7-2 and TRBJ2-7; TRBD2 aligns across 9 bases. CDR1 and CDR2 (germline): SGHTA, FQGNSA. With V trimmed by 1 base and J by 1 base, 5 bases remained unmatched. The CDR3 is 16 residues long. CDR3 in amino acids: CASSLGGLALSYEQYF. DNA for the CDR3: TGTGCCAGCAGCTTAGGGGGACTAGCCCTATCCTACGAGCAGTACTTC.

This chain links TRBV19 with TRBJ2-2, with 14 bases lining up with TRBD2. Germline CDR1 reads LNHDA; CDR2 reads SQIVND (reference sequence). The CDR3 loop spans 18 amino acids. The V gene end was trimmed by 5 bases and the J gene end by 4 bases; junction bases not matched to a gene: 9. Here the CDR3 DNA reads TGTGCCAGTAGTTTCGGACTAGCGGGAGGTCCGGGCACCGGGGAGCTGTTTTTT. Translated, it gives CASSFGLAGGPGTGELFF.

The CDR3 loop is CASSRDRVAEKLFF. The CDR3 nucleotides are TGTGCCAGCAGTCGCGACAGGGTTGCAGAAAAACTGTTTTTT. V usage is TRBV6-1 and J usage is TRBJ1-4, with TRBD1 identical over 7 bases. Germline V gene sequence: CDR1 MNHNS, CDR2 SASEGT. The CDR3 has 14 amino acids. Trimming cost V 5 bases and J 8 bases; bases outside gene matches: 8.

The rearrangement joins TRBV7-9 to TRBJ2-5; possibly TRBD2 for D (7 bases). The CDR3 covers 16 residues. The V and J ends lost 5 bases and 2 bases respectively, with 18 bases between them. The germline CDR1 and CDR2 sequences are SEHNR and FQNEAQ (reference sequence). CDR3 DNA: TGTGCCAGCAGCGAGGGGGGGGCGAGAGAACAAGAGACCCAGTACTTC. Translating gives CASSEGGAREQETQYF. The variable domain in full, completed from reference TRBV7-9 and TRBJ2-5, reads DTGVSQNPRHKITKRGQNVTFRCDPISEHNRLYWYRQTLGQGPEFLTYFQNEAQLEKSRLLSDRFSAERPKGSFSTLEIQRTEQGDSAMYLCASSEGGAREQETQYFGPGTRLLVL.

The chain couples TRBV9 to TRBJ2-7, with D perhaps being TRBD1 or TRBD2 (5 bases each). V lost 1 base to trimming and J lost 4 bases, with 15 bases between them. Per the germline V gene, CDR1 is SGDLS and CDR2 is YYNGEE. The CDR3 length is 15 residues. CDR3 sequence: CASSVNEGPRYEQYF. The CDR3 DNA sequence: TGTGCCAGCAGCGTAAACGAGGGACCGCGATACGAGCAGTACTTC. Full variable domain (remainder filled in from reference TRBV9 and TRBJ2-7): DSGVTQTPKHLITATGQRVTLRCSPRSGDLSVYWYQQSLDQGLQFLIQYYNGEERAKGNILERFSAQQFPDLHSELNLSSLELGDSALYFCASSVNEGPRYEQYFGPGTRLTVT.

The rearrangement joins TRBV15 to TRBJ2-1, with D uncertain. Germline loops: CDR1 LNHNV, CDR2 YYDKDF (reference sequence). CDR3 size: 13 residues. The V gene lost 4 bases and the J gene lost 5 bases, with 9 bases spanning the gap. CDR3 in DNA: TGTGCCACCAGCACAGGAGCTGACAATGAGCAGTTCTTC. It is translated as CATSTGADNEQFF.

V and J are TRBV19 and TRBJ2-7; D tentatively reads TRBD1 or TRBD2 (5 bases each). Germline values: CDR1 LNHDA, CDR2 SQIVND (reference sequence). V lost 3 bases and J lost 0, with 12 bases in between. The CDR3 is 15 amino acids. The CDR3 DNA reads as TGTGCCAGTAGTATTCGTGGGACCGACTCCTACGAGCAGTACTTC. Protein: CASSIRGTDSYEQYF.

The table lists this clone with a count of one. V and J are TRBV10-2 and TRBJ2-7; 7 positions match TRBD1. The J segment lost 5 bases and the V segment lost 6 bases, leaving 10 bases of the junction unmatched. Germline CDR1 reads WSHSY; CDR2 reads SAAADI. The CDR3 is 14 amino acids. Here the CDR3 DNA reads TGCGCCAGCAGAGCATCAGACAGGGCCCACGAGCAGTACTTC. Translation gives CASRASDRAHEQYF.

The gene calls are TRBV28 and TRBJ1-2; D ambiguous. The V and J ends lost 5 bases and 2 bases respectively, with 12 bases between them. Germline-derived CDR1 and CDR2 are MDHEN and SYDVKM. This CDR3 region has 14 residues. The CDR3 bases are TGTGCCAGCAGTCCACCGACGGCAAACTATGGCTACACCTTC. It is translated as CASSPPTANYGYTF.

The rearrangement uses TRBV28 and TRBJ2-5, with D possibly matching TRBD2 (6 bases). Germline CDR1 MDHEN, CDR2 SYDVKM. Trimming took 6 bases from V and 0 from J, leaving 14 bases between them. CDR3 length equals 15 residues. This CDR3 reads CASRGGRTYQETQYF. DNA of the CDR3: TGTGCCAGCAGGGGGGGACGGACCTACCAAGAGACCCAGTACTTC.

V gene TRBV28 combines with J gene TRBJ1-4; D unclear. V gave up 7 bases and J gave up 3 bases, with 12 bases separating them. The CDR3 is 14 residues long. Germline CDR1 and CDR2: MDHEN and SYDVKM. The DNA of the CDR3 is TGTGCCAGCACGATGGCAGGTGCTAATGAAAAACTGTTTTTT. Its translation: CASTMAGANEKLFF. Complete variable domain (other parts from reference TRBV28 and TRBJ1-4): DVKVTQSSRYLVKRTGEKVFLECVQDMDHENMFWYRQDPGLGLRLIYFSYDVKMKEKGDIPEGYSVSREKKERFSLILESASTNQTSMYLCASTMAGANEKLFFGSGTQLSVL.

This sequence joins TRBV19 and TRBJ1-5; D ambiguous. The germline V gene has CDR1 LNHDA and CDR2 SQIVND (reference sequence). This CDR3 is 15 amino acids long. V shed 3 bases and J shed 10 bases, with 19 bases lying between them. The CDR3 bases are TGTGCCAGTAGTATCCCCGGTATCGTGGATATACCCCAGCATTTT. Its protein is CASSIPGIVDIPQHF.

The chain links TRBV7-2 to TRBJ1-1; the D gene is possibly TRBD1 (6 bases). The CDR3 runs 14 residues. The germline V and J ends were trimmed by 3 bases and 4 bases, with 12 bases remaining between them. Per the germline V gene, CDR1 is SGHTA and CDR2 is FQGNSA. DNA for the CDR3: TGTGCCAGCAGCTTCGGGGGGGCCGGCACTGAAGCTTTCTTT. Protein sequence: CASSFGGAGTEAFF. The full variable domain, in which reference TRBV7-2 and TRBJ1-1 provide the parts outside the CDR3, is GAGVSQSPSNKVTEKGKDVELRCDPISGHTALYWYRQSLGQGLEFLIYFQGNSAPDKSGLPSDRFSAERTGGSVSTLTIQRTQQEDSAVYLCASSFGGAGTEAFFGQGTRLTVV.

The rearrangement uses TRBV15 and TRBJ1-4; D is perhaps TRBD1 (6 bases). Trimming removed 5 bases from V and 3 bases from J, with 13 bases in between. Germline assignment: CDR1 LNHNV and CDR2 YYDKDF (reference sequence). The CDR3 extends over 15 amino acids. The CDR3 bases are TGTGCCACCAGCCAAACTCAGGGGTCTAATGAAAAACTGTTTTTT. This translates into CATSQTQGSNEKLFF. The entire variable domain, with the rest obtained from reference TRBV15 and TRBJ1-4, is as follows: DAMVIQNPRYQVTQFGKPVTLSCSQTLNHNVMYWYQQKSSQAPKLLFHYYDKDFNNEADTPDNFQSRRPNTSFCFLDIRSPGLGDTAMYLCATSQTQGSNEKLFFGSGTQLSVL.

The J gene is TRBJ2-7, the V gene TRBV20-1; unclear D gene. V was shortened by 2 bases and J by 5 bases, with 7 bases between the two germline ends. There are 11 residues in the CDR3. In germline, CDR1 is DFQATT, CDR2 SNEGSKA (reference sequence). The CDR3 here is CSARRTDEQYF. Written as DNA, the CDR3 is TGCAGTGCTAGAAGGACCGACGAGCAGTACTTC.

A few counts support this clone. The rearrangement links TRBV10-3 to TRBJ1-5; D is perhaps TRBD1 (5 bases). The CDR3 totals 15 residues. The V gene's germline CDR1 is ENHRY and CDR2 SYGVKD. V dropped 4 bases and J dropped 9 bases, with 19 bases sitting between them. CDR3 loop: CAISGGPGLELPQHF. CDR3 coding DNA: TGTGCCATCAGTGGGGGCCCGGGGCTCGAATTGCCCCAGCATTTT.

The genes are TRBV6-4 and TRBJ2-3, with 8 bases aligning to TRBD2. This CDR3 region has 15 residues. The germline V gene has CDR1 MRHNA and CDR2 SNTAGT. V lost 0 bases and J lost 4; bases outside the gene matches: 3. Here the CDR3 reads CASSDSGGGSDTQYF. The CDR3 bases are TGTGCCAGCAGTGACTCTGGCGGGGGGTCAGATACGCAGTATTTT.

This clone was counted a few times. The gene calls are TRBV7-6 and TRBJ1-3; TRBD1 is a possible D gene (5 bases). Germline CDR1 and CDR2: SGHVS and FNYEAQ. The CDR3 totals 13 residues. Trimming removed 8 bases at V and 3 bases at J, with 11 bases between. The CDR3 loop is CASQGSRGNTIYF. The CDR3 coding sequence is TGTGCCAGCCAGGGATCTCGTGGAAACACCATATATTTT.

This clone was detected a few times. The CDR3 region has the DNA TGTGCCAGCAGCCGGGACAGGGTTAGCGGGGAGCTGTTTTTT. Translation: CASSRDRVSGELFF. The J gene is TRBJ2-2, the V gene TRBV11-1; 9 bases map to TRBD1. Trimming removed 5 bases from V and 7 bases from J; junction bases left unmatched: 5. The CDR3 extends over 14 amino acids. Germline V gene lookup returns CDR1 SGHAT and CDR2 FQDESV (reference sequence).

The V gene is TRBV5-1, the J gene TRBJ2-7; D call uncertain. This CDR3 is 14 amino acids long. The V gene's germline CDR1 is SGHRS and CDR2 YFSETQ. Trimming removed 0 bases from V and 1 base from J, with 8 bases in between. The CDR3 loop is CASSLGPGSYEQYF. The CDR3 bases are TGCGCCAGCAGCTTGGGGCCCGGTTCCTACGAGCAGTACTTC. The full variable domain, rest sourced from reference TRBV5-1 and TRBJ2-7, is KAGVTQTPRYLIKTRGQQVTLSCSPISGHRSVSWYQQTPGQGLQFLFEYFSETQRNKGNFPGRFSGRQFSNSRSEMNVSTLELGDSALYLCASSLGPGSYEQYFGPGTRLTVT.

This rearrangement joins TRBV2 to TRBJ2-3, with D unclear. Germline loops: CDR1 SNHLY, CDR2 FYNNEI. The CDR3 runs 14 residues. V was clipped by 2 bases and J by 8 bases, with 14 bases between them. CDR3 in amino acids: CASSESLGRGTQYF. Written as DNA, the CDR3 is TGTGCCAGCAGTGAATCGCTGGGCCGCGGTACGCAGTATTTT.

This chain joins TRBV7-9 and TRBJ2-3; no clear D gene. The germline V gene has CDR1 SEHNR and CDR2 FQNEAQ (reference sequence). There are 13 residues in the CDR3. V lost 5 bases, J lost 6 bases, and 12 bases lay in between. The CDR3 loop is CASSPNSLDTQYF. The CDR3 DNA is TGTGCCAGCAGCCCCAACAGTTTGGATACGCAGTATTTT.

This chain uses TRBV5-1 with TRBJ1-1; TRBD1 might be the D (5 bases). This CDR3 contains 14 residues. The germline V gene has CDR1 SGHRS and CDR2 YFSETQ. The V and J ends lost 0 bases and 4 bases respectively, with 10 bases between them. CDR3 sequence (DNA): TGCGCCAGCAGCTTGGGTACCCAGGGCACTGAAGCTTTCTTT. It codes for CASSLGTQGTEAFF.

The CDR3 is CASSFRGGSYNEQFF. As DNA, the CDR3 is TGTGCCAGCAGCTTCAGAGGGGGCTCCTACAATGAGCAGTTCTTC. J is TRBJ2-1 and V is TRBV7-3, with a weak D call TRBD1 (6 bases). Looked up from germline, CDR1 is SGHTA and CDR2 is FQGTGA. V was cut by 3 bases and J by 0 bases, with 9 bases left in between. The CDR3 contains 15 residues.

The chain couples TRBV28 to TRBJ1-2; unclear D gene. The CDR3 covers 13 residues. Germline CDR1 MDHEN, CDR2 SYDVKM. With 7 bases removed from V and 2 bases from J, the gap between germline ends came to 11 bases. DNA of the CDR3: TGTGCCAGCAACCTAACCCCAAACTATGGCTACACCTTC. This codes for CASNLTPNYGYTF.

The J gene is TRBJ2-5, the V gene TRBV5-1, with 11 bases identical to TRBD2. J gave up 2 bases and V 0 bases, and 6 bases lay outside the gene matches. CDR1 is SGHRS, CDR2 YFSETQ, per germline. The CDR3 has 17 amino acids. The CDR3 spells CASSLELAGVWQETQYF. CDR3 DNA: TGCGCCAGCAGCTTGGAACTAGCGGGAGTTTGGCAAGAGACCCAGTACTTC. The full variable domain, its missing parts supplied by reference TRBV5-1 and TRBJ2-5, is KAGVTQTPRYLIKTRGQQVTLSCSPISGHRSVSWYQQTPGQGLQFLFEYFSETQRNKGNFPGRFSGRQFSNSRSEMNVSTLELGDSALYLCASSLELAGVWQETQYFGPGTRLLVL.

This clone appeared once. The J gene is TRBJ1-4, the V gene TRBV2; no definite D call. Germline V gives CDR1 SNHLY, CDR2 FYNNEI. V was pared by 6 bases and J by 4 bases, with 15 bases between. CDR3 length: 15 residues. This CDR3 is CASRIIRARNEKLFF. CDR3 nucleotides: TGTGCCAGCAGGATAATCCGGGCCCGTAATGAAAAACTGTTTTTT.